The 5 T cell receptor beta chains listed next were all sequenced from one sample in a study of tumor-infiltrating lymphocytes in primary liver carcinoma. Co-extracting RNA and DNA was done with 20-30 mg of unsorted bulk tissue as input. From roughly 500 ng total RNA, TCR beta cDNA was generated with a primer in the constant region. Generation of the TCR beta libraries relied on three nested multiplex PCR rounds using slightly modified ARM-PCR. Two initial PCR rounds of 10 to 11 cycles each paired TRBV1-TRBV30 forward primers with a C-beta reverse primer. In TCRdb, the multiplex PCR reads were re-called with MiXCR into one record per CDR3 protein. The sample includes fewer than 150,000 distinct CDR3 sequences, 60% to 70% seen only once; the top ten take about a tenth. The sequencing input was liver tumor tissue from sampling region 1. Stated subset: tumor region T1, superior pole. All receptors derive from a woman aged 60 to 75 with primary liver carcinoma and hepatitis B virus infection.

Points on this clonotype: One end of the junction does not line up with germline, which may come from a read error. The chain links TRBV11-1 to TRBJ2-7; D remains ambiguous. Germline V gene sequence: CDR1 SGHAT, CDR2 FQDESV (reference sequence). The CDR3 spans 15 residues. Here the CDR3 reads CAGSITRWASYEQYF. In nucleotides, the CDR3 is TGTGCCGGCAGCATAACGAGGTGGGCTAGCTACGAGCAGTACTTC.

This clonotype was detected many times. The V and J genes are TRBV4-1 and TRBJ2-7, with 9 bases identical to TRBD2. The V gene end was trimmed by 0 bases and the J gene end by 6 bases; junction bases not matched to a gene: 9. There are 16 residues in the CDR3. The germline gives CDR1 MGHRA, CDR2 YSYEKL. The CDR3 reads CASSQDPSGTGREQYF. Written as DNA, the CDR3 is TGCGCCAGCAGCCAAGATCCTAGCGGGACCGGCCGCGAGCAGTACTTC.

As concerns this clonotype: Compared with germline, one end of the junction differs, possibly owing to a read error. The chain links TRBV4-1 to TRBJ2-5; the match to TRBD2 covers 11 bases. The CDR3 contains 15 residues. The V gene's germline CDR1 is MGHRA and CDR2 YSYEKL. The CDR3 sequence: CTSSRGTSGYETQYF. The CDR3, as DNA: TGCACCAGCAGCCGAGGGACTAGCGGTTATGAAACCCAGTACTTC.

Note on this clonotype: One base away lies a much larger clone, so this may be a sequencing read error. The V and J genes are TRBV5-1 and TRBJ2-5; tentative D call: TRBD1 (6 bases). In germline, CDR1 is SGHRS, CDR2 YFSETQ. The CDR3 runs to 14 residues. Trimming stripped 6 bases from V and 2 bases from J, with 14 bases between. CDR3 bases: TGCGCCAGCAACTCGGGACAAATACAAGAGACCCAGTACTTC. Translation: CASNSGQIQETQYF.

Turning to this clonotype: Possible read error: a much larger clone is one base away. The J gene is TRBJ2-2, the V gene TRBV5-1; TRBD2 might be the D (6 bases). Germline CDR1 SGHRS, CDR2 YFSETQ. The CDR3 spans 14 residues. The CDR3, as DNA: TGCGACAGCAGCTTGGAGGGTGGCGCCGGGGAGCTGTTTTTT. It codes for CDSSLEGGAGELFF.